The 14 T cell receptor beta chains reported below all come from one sample, sequenced in a study of cytomegalovirus exposure and HLA in healthy donors. Clones were read by immunoSEQ multiplex PCR, and TCRdb kept only the in-frame ones, dropping some. The sample holds 120,000 or so clones, over 75% seen once. The specimen sequenced was PBMCs. These receptor sequences come from a woman aged 30 to 39 in good health and CMV-seronegative.

The gene calls are TRBV14 and TRBJ2-2; the match to TRBD1 covers 7 bases. The germline CDR1 and CDR2 sequences are SGHDN and FVKESK. Germline trimming cut 1 base from V and 7 bases from J; bases unmatched to any gene: 3. This CDR3 spans 14 amino acids. CDR3 sequence reads: CASSQVRGIGELFF. The DNA for the CDR3 is TGTGCCAGCAGCCAAGTCAGGGGGATCGGGGAGCTGTTTTTT.

This clone was observed a few times. The chain carries TRBV12-5 and TRBJ2-7; 8 bases are a match to TRBD1. Germline CDR1 reads LGHNT; CDR2 reads FRNRAP. The CDR3 is made up of 11 amino acids. The CDR3 DNA sequence: TGTGCTAGTGGTTTGGTGCAGGGGGCGCTTGTC. It encodes CASGLVQGALV.

The rearrangement uses TRBV15 and TRBJ2-7, with D possibly being TRBD1 (5 bases). Per germline, CDR1 LNHNV and CDR2 YYDKDF (reference sequence). Deletions cut 0 bases from V and 7 bases from J, with 10 bases between. This CDR3 has 13 residues. The CDR3 bases are TGTGCCACCAGCAGAGAAGGCAGGGATGAGCAGTACTTC. Translating gives CATSREGRDEQYF.

The rearrangement joins TRBV11-2 to TRBJ2-3; 13 nucleotides align to TRBD2. Germline CDR1 SGHAT, CDR2 FQNNGV. V lost 5 bases to trimming and J lost 3 bases; unmatched junction nucleotides: 2. CDR3 length equals 15 residues. Here the CDR3 DNA reads TGTGCCAGCAGCCCGGGACTAGCGGGGACAGATACGCAGTATTTT. Its protein is CASSPGLAGTDTQYF.

The chain joins TRBV9 to TRBJ1-3; D is undetermined. This CDR3 is built from 13 residues. Germline V gives CDR1 SGDLS, CDR2 YYNGEE. V was shortened by 3 bases and J by 7 bases, with 11 bases between the two germline ends. This chain's CDR3 is CASSGGAGNTIYF. The CDR3 DNA is TGTGCCAGCAGCGGGGGAGCGGGGAACACCATATATTTT.

The count of this clone is one. The CDR3 reads CASSLPGTGGEKLFF. For the CDR3, the DNA is TGTGCCAGCAGCTTGCCCGGGACAGGGGGTGAAAAACTGTTTTTT. The chain links TRBV11-2 to TRBJ1-4; the match to TRBD1 covers 11 bases. The CDR3 consists of 15 residues. Unmatched junction bases numbered 4, after V lost 3 bases and J lost 7 bases. Germline CDR1 reads SGHAT; CDR2 reads FQNNGV.

This chain connects TRBV5-1 to TRBJ2-5; TRBD2 matches at 10 bases. In germline, CDR1 is SGHRS, CDR2 YFSETQ. J gave up 4 bases and V 0 bases, and 6 bases lay outside the gene matches. CDR3 size: 16 residues. As DNA, the CDR3 is TGCGCCAGCAGCTTGGCCACTAGCGGGGACCGAGAGACCCAGTACTTC. Protein sequence: CASSLATSGDRETQYF. Based on the CDR3 plus reference TRBV5-1 and TRBJ2-5, the full variable domain is KAGVTQTPRYLIKTRGQQVTLSCSPISGHRSVSWYQQTPGQGLQFLFEYFSETQRNKGNFPGRFSGRQFSNSRSEMNVSTLELGDSALYLCASSLATSGDRETQYFGPGTRLLVL.

The chain recombines TRBV7-3 with TRBJ2-7; TRBD1 matches at 10 bases. Trimming at V came to 5 bases and at J to 3 bases, leaving 13 bases not matched to a gene. Germline lookup yields CDR1 SGHTA and CDR2 FQGTGA. The CDR3 runs 17 residues. CDR3 sequence reads: CASSPMGSGTGDYEQYF. For the CDR3, the DNA is TGTGCCAGCAGCCCAATGGGGAGTGGGACAGGGGACTACGAGCAGTACTTC.

The chain uses TRBV5-1 and TRBJ1-2, with D possibly being TRBD1 (6 bases). V dropped 3 bases and J dropped 5 bases, with 17 bases sitting between them. This CDR3 is built from 15 residues. Germline CDR1 and CDR2: SGHRS and YFSETQ. The CDR3 sequence: CASSSGGKGEYGYTF. For the CDR3, the DNA is TGCGCCAGCAGCTCGGGTGGGAAGGGGGAATATGGCTACACCTTC.

This clone was seen a single time. V is TRBV6-1 and J is TRBJ2-1; the D gene is possibly TRBD1 (6 bases). Trimming pared 4 bases from V and 1 base from J, leaving 14 bases between. The CDR3 has 16 residues. The germline V gene encodes CDR1 MNHNS and CDR2 SASEGT. The CDR3 DNA sequence: TGTGCCAGCAGTGTTTCTCCAGGGGAATCCTACAATGAGCAGTTCTTC. Encoded protein: CASSVSPGESYNEQFF.

The gene calls are TRBV7-6 and TRBJ1-1, with 9 bases fitting TRBD1. The germline V gene has CDR1 SGHVS and CDR2 FNYEAQ. After removal of 5 bases from V and 0 bases from J, the junction contained 10 bases not matched to a gene. The CDR3 sequence is 17 residues long. CDR3 sequence (DNA): TGTGCCAGCAGCCTACAACCGGGACAGGGATTGAACACTGAAGCTTTCTTT. It specifies CASSLQPGQGLNTEAFF.

The chain couples TRBV12-5 to TRBJ2-5, with TRBD1 matching 7 bases. The CDR3 consists of 16 residues. The V and J ends lost 2 bases and 5 bases, in that order; junction bases with no gene match: 11. Per germline, CDR1 LGHNT and CDR2 FRNRAP. The CDR3 DNA sequence: TGTGCTAGTGGTTTGCTAAGACAGGGATCTACGGAGACCCAGTACTTC. Translating it yields CASGLLRQGSTETQYF.

V usage is TRBV15 and J usage is TRBJ1-3; maybe TRBD1 (6 bases). V shed 5 bases and J shed 2 bases, with 10 bases lying between them. The CDR3 loop spans 14 amino acids. Germline CDR1 reads LNHNV; CDR2 reads YYDKDF (reference sequence). CDR3: CATSAGETGNTIYF. The CDR3 DNA follows: TGTGCCACCAGCGCAGGGGAAACTGGAAACACCATATATTTT.

This chain links TRBV2 with TRBJ2-7; TRBD1 might be the D (6 bases). CDR3 length: 14 residues. Trimming cost V 4 bases and J 5 bases, with 15 bases left between them. The V gene's germline CDR1 is SNHLY and CDR2 FYNNEI. CDR3 loop: CASSGAQGLNEQYF. CDR3 DNA sequence: TGTGCCAGCAGTGGCGCACAGGGTCTCAACGAGCAGTACTTC.